This T cell receptor beta chain was recovered during a study of blood T cell repertoires in COVID-19. Study-wide background: From T cells, B-cell-depleted T cells, or PBMCs came the material, which was cDNA or gDNA.

J was trimmed by 2 bases and V by 4 bases; bases with no gene match: 6. Germline V gives CDR1 MNHEY, CDR2 SMNVEV (reference sequence). The CDR3 has 17 amino acids. Assay used: immunoSEQ multiplex PCR; TCRdb lists only in-frame clones, some missing. The top ten hold around 6% of the sample, which has about 190,000 clones, 86% seen once. A few counts support this clone. Individuals drawn from around 24 US areas were roughly 18 to 89 years old. Cohorts were based on clinical histories the participants reported. The TCR was taken from a man aged 35 to 55 with acute COVID-19. Material: PBMCs or T cells enriched from blood (not recorded which). The V gene is TRBV27, the J gene TRBJ2-1, with TRBD2 matching over 12 bases. The CDR3 loop is CASSWLAGGLTYNEQFF. CDR3 coding DNA: TGTGCCAGCAGTTGGCTAGCGGGAGGGCTTACCTACAATGAGCAGTTCTTC.